A selection of T cell receptor beta chains follows, all from one sample in a study of T cell clonotyping in hematopoietic cell transplantation. Using immunoSEQ multiplex PCR, the repertoire was profiled, and TCRdb retains in-frame clones only, with some absent. Counted here are roughly 50,000 clones, 80% to 90% occurring once; the ten biggest clones make up 4.5% to 6.5%. Specimen: peripheral blood mononuclear cells, collected before stem cell transplant. All receptors derive from a man in his 60s with biphenotypic leukemia. Some clones in this sample may be carry-over from other donors' samples. The CDR3 runs from the conserved cysteine through the conserved F or W. Each record gives: CDR3 length, J gene, V gene, CDR3 protein.

cdr3_length: 13
j_call: TRBJ2-5
v_call: TRBV6-6
cdr3_aa: CASSYLAGQTQYF

cdr3_length: 15
j_call: TRBJ2-5
v_call: TRBV6-6
cdr3_aa: CASSYSRDRGETQYF

cdr3_length: 12
j_call: TRBJ2-2
v_call: TRBV7-3
cdr3_aa: CASGLNTGELFF

cdr3_length: 11
j_call: TRBJ2-2
v_call: TRBV19
cdr3_aa: CASRGSGELFF

cdr3_length: 14
j_call: TRBJ1-1
v_call: TRBV10-3
cdr3_aa: CAIQPGLMNTEAFF

cdr3_length: 15
j_call: TRBJ2-1
v_call: TRBV4-1
cdr3_aa: CASSQGLAGLNEQFF

cdr3_length: 14
j_call: TRBJ2-3
v_call: TRBV27
cdr3_aa: CASRTSGVADTQYF

cdr3_length: 17
j_call: TRBJ2-7
v_call: TRBV10-3
cdr3_aa: CATHPGPSARGVYEQYF

cdr3_length: 11
j_call: TRBJ1-4
v_call: TRBV30
cdr3_aa: CAWGENEKLFF

cdr3_length: 14
j_call: TRBJ1-4
v_call: TRBV2
cdr3_aa: CASRGREGNEKLFF

cdr3_length: 13
j_call: TRBJ1-2
v_call: TRBV7-9
cdr3_aa: CASSSRQGDGYTF

cdr3_length: 14
j_call: TRBJ1-5
v_call: TRBV6-1
cdr3_aa: CASRGRNPRQPQHF

cdr3_length: 16
j_call: TRBJ2-3
v_call: TRBV5-1
cdr3_aa: CASSLGLAGSTDTQYF

cdr3_length: 14
j_call: TRBJ2-7
v_call: TRBV5-6
cdr3_aa: CASSLAGGGSEQYF

cdr3_length: 16
j_call: TRBJ2-7
v_call: TRBV27
cdr3_aa: CASSSGYRMDYYEQYF

cdr3_length: 18
j_call: TRBJ2-7
v_call: TRBV28
cdr3_aa: CASSLSGWWGNGTYEQYF

cdr3_length: 15
j_call: TRBJ2-7
v_call: TRBV15
cdr3_aa: CATSRDQDRLHTQYF

cdr3_length: 14
j_call: TRBJ2-7
v_call: TRBV30
cdr3_aa: CAWSAWTSSYEQYF

cdr3_length: 15
j_call: TRBJ1-1
v_call: TRBV2
cdr3_aa: CASSLNLNLGGQAFF

cdr3_length: 11
j_call: TRBJ1-1
v_call: TRBV28
cdr3_aa: CASSSSSEAFF

cdr3_length: 12
j_call: TRBJ2-7
v_call: TRBV28
cdr3_aa: CASSSSLYEQYF

cdr3_length: 14
j_call: TRBJ1-1
v_call: TRBV30
cdr3_aa: CAWSKDGLNTEAFF

cdr3_length: 15
j_call: TRBJ2-5
v_call: TRBV19
cdr3_aa: CASSTTSGAFETQYF

cdr3_length: 14
j_call: TRBJ2-7
v_call: TRBV11-2
cdr3_aa: CASSLEQAAGEQYF

cdr3_length: 15
j_call: TRBJ2-5
v_call: TRBV27
cdr3_aa: CASSLRYGTKETQYF

cdr3_length: 13
j_call: TRBJ1-5
v_call: TRBV30
cdr3_aa: CAWNRRSDQPQHF

cdr3_length: 15
j_call: TRBJ2-5
v_call: TRBV7-2
cdr3_aa: CASRLDSEAQETQYF

cdr3_length: 16
j_call: TRBJ1-1
v_call: TRBV11-3
cdr3_aa: CASSSRTEPLNTEAFF

cdr3_length: 12
j_call: TRBJ1-1
v_call: TRBV30
cdr3_aa: CAWIKLAPEAFF

cdr3_length: 14
j_call: TRBJ1-4
v_call: TRBV18
cdr3_aa: CASSPGTKYEKLFF

cdr3_length: 15
j_call: TRBJ1-1
v_call: TRBV5-1
cdr3_aa: CASSLGAAGNTEAFF

cdr3_length: 12
j_call: TRBJ2-3
v_call: TRBV7-3
cdr3_aa: CASSQGGDTQYF

cdr3_length: 14
j_call: TRBJ1-1
v_call: TRBV28
cdr3_aa: CASSLRQEYAEAFF

cdr3_length: 14
j_call: TRBJ2-1
v_call: TRBV7-2
cdr3_aa: CASRLKQGAGEQFF

cdr3_length: 15
j_call: TRBJ2-2
v_call: TRBV11-2
cdr3_aa: CASSFNREMTGELFF

cdr3_length: 15
j_call: TRBJ1-3
v_call: TRBV28
cdr3_aa: CASSLDSRSGNTIYF

cdr3_length: 15
j_call: TRBJ1-4
v_call: TRBV19
cdr3_aa: CASSRGAGTNEKLFF

cdr3_length: 15
j_call: TRBJ2-2
v_call: TRBV25-1
cdr3_aa: CASSLRASFTGELFF

cdr3_length: 17
j_call: TRBJ2-1
v_call: TRBV28
cdr3_aa: CASRTPTSGRAWNEQFF

cdr3_length: 13
j_call: TRBJ1-2
v_call: TRBV29-1
cdr3_aa: CSVEVGDQYGYTF

cdr3_length: 13
j_call: TRBJ2-1
v_call: TRBV7-2
cdr3_aa: CASSLDPYNEQFF

cdr3_length: 15
j_call: TRBJ1-5
v_call: TRBV6-6
cdr3_aa: CASSYEGGVNQPQHF

cdr3_length: 13
j_call: TRBJ1-5
v_call: TRBV30
cdr3_aa: CAWSYSENQPQHF

cdr3_length: 15
j_call: TRBJ2-2
v_call: TRBV6-5
cdr3_aa: CASNTGGLLVGELFF

cdr3_length: 15
j_call: TRBJ2-2
v_call: TRBV2
cdr3_aa: CASRTDRGDTGELFF

cdr3_length: 14
j_call: TRBJ2-7
v_call: TRBV30
cdr3_aa: CATSPTSGTYEQYF

cdr3_length: 15
j_call: TRBJ1-5
v_call: TRBV4-1
cdr3_aa: CASSQLGGLNQPQHF